This paragraph covers one TCR beta chain sequence. Vbeta (60) and Jbeta (13) primers were used in the PCR. The method was immunoSEQ multiplex PCR; TCRdb's version includes in-frame clones alone and lacks a portion of them. The sample holds approximately 120,000 clones, 15% to 20% seen once. These data come from a study of cytomegalovirus exposure and HLA in healthy donors. The CDR3 is 18 amino acids. Trimming removed 0 bases from V and 0 bases from J, with 14 bases in between. Germline CDR1 and CDR2: LGHNA and YSLEER. The source material was PBMCs. V gene TRBV4-3 combines with J gene TRBJ1-4, with D possibly TRBD1 on 6 matching bases. This clonotype was sampled from a female donor in good health and CMV-seropositive. CDR3: CASSQDLPGATTNEKLFF. CDR3 in DNA: TGCGCCAGCAGCCAAGATCTTCCAGGGGCCACAACTAATGAAAAACTGTTTTTT.